This TCR beta chain is from a study of blood T cell repertoires in COVID-19 (dated by TCRdb to 2018 to 2020). Some background on the complete study: Samples from collaborators originated in the United States, Italy and Spain and spanned both the acute and convalescent phases of COVID-19. The prospective study material was composed of cDNA or gDNA derived from T cells, B-cell-depleted T cells, or PBMCs. The sample metadata nearly always contained a de-identified subject ID, COVID-19 status, age in years and sex. The samples were drawn from two sources: the first 160 participants of the ongoing ImmuneRACE study, and 950 to 1,500 subjects contributed by 6 global collaborators. A freely available public database, intended as a resource for researchers studying the immune response to SARS-CoV-2, is where the repertoires were released. Deeply sampled blood TCRbeta repertoires from subjects exposed to, actively infected with, or recovered from COVID-19 were included in the dataset. HLA class I and class II types, where available, came from metadata supplied by the sample provider rather than from assay-based typing. The research as a whole found: How much clinical and demographic metadata was included differed by source and by participant, and the metadata was provided uncurated.

The germline ends are 9 bases apart after V is trimmed by 2 bases and J by 8 bases. As encoded in the germline V gene (reference sequence), CDR1 is SEHNR while CDR2 is FQNEAQ. The CDR3 goes from the cysteine to the phenylalanine over 12 residues. The CDR3 DNA has 36 bases and is translated from base 1. The immunoSEQ Assay, a bias-controlled multiplex PCR, was used to amplify TCRbeta CDR3 regions from genomic DNA. On the authors' methods: Nucleated cell counts per sample were estimated from amplification of reference gene primers within the assay. To quantify the absolute abundance of each unique TCRbeta CDR3 rearrangement, sequence reads were collapsed and filtered. For each sample, productive Simpson clonality was calculated as the square root of Simpson's diversity index over productive rearrangements. Held by TCRdb, this immuneACCESS table contains in-frame sequences only and omits some clones. Under half of the omission traces to an unresolved V gene where checked; the cause of the rest is unknown. D and trimming come from the DNA, and the V and J calls and clone size come from that table. The sample table contains over 90,000 clones; only one count was recorded for around 92% of them. The ten biggest clones cover 4% to 4.5% of the sample.

Of note for this clone: The clone's antigen remains unknown. No clone much larger than this one lies a single base away; base qualities are absent.

Collaborating institutions collected whole blood in K2EDTA tubes following their own protocols. For TCRbeta analysis, collaborators shipped samples as frozen whole blood, isolated PBMCs, or DNA extracted from either of those sample types. The sample taken for sequencing was peripheral blood. This receptor was obtained from a young man with acute or convalescent COVID-19. Rearrangement joined TRBV7-9 to TRBJ1-1; D gene: possibly TRBD1, on 5 matching bases. The CDR3 protein: CASSLWQGEAFF. The nucleotides are TGTGCCAGCAGCTTATGGCAGGGAGAAGCTTTCTTT.